This T cell receptor beta chain appears in the sequencing data of a study of tumor and adjacent non-tumor tissue in lung cancer. RNA was extracted from bulk tissue without any cell sorting. Newly diagnosed lung cancer patients had thoracic surgery in China, August–late 2014, without prior chemotherapy. Per germline, CDR1 SQVTM and CDR2 ANQGSEA. Trimming took 8 bases from V and 2 from J; bases not matched to a gene: 11. This CDR3 is built from 17 residues. The library came from three nested PCR rounds adapted from ARM-PCR protocols. TCRdb analysed the multiplex PCR reads with MiXCR anew, one entry per CDR3 protein. The data hold fewer than 150,000 distinct CDR3 sequences, with approximately 64% observed a single time.

The sample taken for sequencing was lung tumor tissue. This chain uses TRBV29-1 with TRBJ2-1, with TRBD2 matching 14 bases. The clonotype was recovered from a man aged 55 to 70 with small cell lung cancer. The CDR3 is CSLSGTSGRATYNEQFF. CDR3 coding DNA: TGCAGCCTGTCCGGGACTAGCGGGAGAGCTACCTACAATGAGCAGTTCTTC.